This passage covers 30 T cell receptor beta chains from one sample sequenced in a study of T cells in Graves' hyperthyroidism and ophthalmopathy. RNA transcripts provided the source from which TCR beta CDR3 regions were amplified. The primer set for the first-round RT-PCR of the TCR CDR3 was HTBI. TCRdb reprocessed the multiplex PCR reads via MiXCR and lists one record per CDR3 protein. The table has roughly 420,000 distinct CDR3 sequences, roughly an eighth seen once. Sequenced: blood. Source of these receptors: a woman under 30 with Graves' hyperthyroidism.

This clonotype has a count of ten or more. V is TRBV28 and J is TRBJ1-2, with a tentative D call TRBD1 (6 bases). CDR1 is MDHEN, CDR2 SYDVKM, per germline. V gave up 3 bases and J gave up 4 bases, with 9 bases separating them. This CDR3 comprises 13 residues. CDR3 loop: CASSFRTAYGYTF. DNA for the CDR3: TGTGCCAGCAGTTTCCGGACAGCCTATGGCTACACCTTC.

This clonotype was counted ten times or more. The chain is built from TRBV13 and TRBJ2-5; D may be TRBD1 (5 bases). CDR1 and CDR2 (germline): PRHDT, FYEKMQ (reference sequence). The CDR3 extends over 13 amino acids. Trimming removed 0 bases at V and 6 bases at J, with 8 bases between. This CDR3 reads CASSLGQGQTQYF. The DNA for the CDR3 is TGTGCCAGCAGCTTAGGGCAGGGTCAGACCCAGTACTTC. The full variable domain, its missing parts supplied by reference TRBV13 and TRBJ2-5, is AAGVIQSPRHLIKEKRETATLKCYPIPRHDTVYWYQQGPGQDPQFLISFYEKMQSDKGSIPDRFSAQQFSDYHSELNMSSLELGDSALYFCASSLGQGQTQYFGPGTRLLVL.

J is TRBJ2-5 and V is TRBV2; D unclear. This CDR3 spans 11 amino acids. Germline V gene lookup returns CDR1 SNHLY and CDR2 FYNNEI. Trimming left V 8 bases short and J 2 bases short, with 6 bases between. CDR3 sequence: CASGIQETQYF. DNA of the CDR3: TGTGCCAGCGGGATACAAGAGACCCAGTACTTC.

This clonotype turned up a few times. The CDR3 spells CATSRGTGTGYAGELFF. The CDR3 nucleotides are TGTGCCACCAGCCGAGGGACCGGGACAGGTTATGCCGGGGAGCTGTTTTTT. The genes are TRBV19 and TRBJ2-2; TRBD1 matches 8 bases. This CDR3 comprises 17 residues. Germline CDR1 and CDR2: LNHDA and SQIVND (reference sequence). V shed 10 bases, J shed 6 bases, and the junction held 19 bases outside the gene matches.

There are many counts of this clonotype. CDR3 amino acids: CSALTGTGWTEAFF. As DNA, the CDR3 is TGCAGTGCGCTTACCGGGACAGGGTGGACTGAAGCTTTCTTT. The chain recombines TRBV20-1 with TRBJ1-1; 9 bases are a match to TRBD1. The trim removed 6 bases at V and 5 bases at J, leaving 10 bases unmatched. The CDR3 has 14 residues. Germline V CDR1 and CDR2: DFQATT, SNEGSKA (reference sequence).

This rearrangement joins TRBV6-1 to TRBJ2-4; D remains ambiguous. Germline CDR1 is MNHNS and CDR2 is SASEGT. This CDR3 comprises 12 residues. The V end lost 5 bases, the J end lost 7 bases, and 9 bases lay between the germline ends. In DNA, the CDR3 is TGTGCCAGCAGTTCATCTAACAACATTCAGTACTTC. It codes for CASSSSNNIQYF.

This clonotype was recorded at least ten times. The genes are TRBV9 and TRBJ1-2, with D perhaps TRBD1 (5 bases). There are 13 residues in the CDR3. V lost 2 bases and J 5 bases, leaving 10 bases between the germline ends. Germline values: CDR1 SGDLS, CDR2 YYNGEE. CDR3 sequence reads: CASSVGGGYGYTF. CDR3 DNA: TGTGCCAGCAGCGTCGGGGGAGGGTATGGCTACACCTTC.

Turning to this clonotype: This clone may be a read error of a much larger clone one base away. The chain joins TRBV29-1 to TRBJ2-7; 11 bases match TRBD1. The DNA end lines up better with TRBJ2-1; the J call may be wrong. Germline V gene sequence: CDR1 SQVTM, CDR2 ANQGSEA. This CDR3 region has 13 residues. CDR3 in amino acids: CSVGGQGAYEQFF. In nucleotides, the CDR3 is TGCAGCGTTGGAGGACAGGGGGCCTACGAGCAGTTCTTC.

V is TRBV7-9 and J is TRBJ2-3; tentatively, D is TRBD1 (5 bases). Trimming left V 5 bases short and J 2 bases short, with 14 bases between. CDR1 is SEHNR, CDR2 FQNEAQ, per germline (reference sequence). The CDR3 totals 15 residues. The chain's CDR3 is CASSRQLPTTDTQYF. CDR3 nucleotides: TGTGCCAGCAGCCGACAGTTACCTACCACAGATACGCAGTATTTT.

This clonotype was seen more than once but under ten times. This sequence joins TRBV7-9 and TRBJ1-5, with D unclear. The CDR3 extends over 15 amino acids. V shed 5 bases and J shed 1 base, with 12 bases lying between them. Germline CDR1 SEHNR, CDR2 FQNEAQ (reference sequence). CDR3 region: CASSADAGSNQPQHF. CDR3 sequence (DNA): TGTGCCAGCAGCGCTGACGCGGGGAGCAATCAGCCCCAGCATTTT.

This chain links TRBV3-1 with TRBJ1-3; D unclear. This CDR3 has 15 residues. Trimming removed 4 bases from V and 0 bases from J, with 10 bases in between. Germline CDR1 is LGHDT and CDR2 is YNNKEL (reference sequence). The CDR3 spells CASSLSDHSGNTIYF. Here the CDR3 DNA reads TGTGCCAGCAGCCTCTCGGACCACTCTGGAAACACCATATATTTT. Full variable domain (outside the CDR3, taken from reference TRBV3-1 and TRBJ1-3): DTAVSQTPKYLVTQMGNDKSIKCEQNLGHDTMYWYKQDSKKFLKIMFSYNNKELIINETVPNRFSPKSPDKAHLNLHINSLELGDSAVYFCASSLSDHSGNTIYFGEGSWLTVV.

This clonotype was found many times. As DNA, the CDR3 is TGCGCCAGCAGCTTGGCCGGGACGGAGACCTACTATGGCTACACCTTC. Protein sequence: CASSLAGTETYYGYTF. The chain joins TRBV5-1 to TRBJ1-2, with D tentatively TRBD1 (5 bases). CDR1 is SGHRS and CDR2 is YFSETQ in the germline V gene. Between the trimmed V and J ends, which lost 0 bases and 3 bases, there was a span of 15 bases. The CDR3 is made up of 16 amino acids.

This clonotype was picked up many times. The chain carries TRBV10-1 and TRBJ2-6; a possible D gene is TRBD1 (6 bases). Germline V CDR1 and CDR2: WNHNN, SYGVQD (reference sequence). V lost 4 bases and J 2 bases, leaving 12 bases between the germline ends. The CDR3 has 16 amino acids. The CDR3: CASSAATGTGANVLTF. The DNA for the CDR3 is TGCGCCAGCAGTGCCGCAACAGGGACTGGGGCCAACGTCCTGACTTTC.

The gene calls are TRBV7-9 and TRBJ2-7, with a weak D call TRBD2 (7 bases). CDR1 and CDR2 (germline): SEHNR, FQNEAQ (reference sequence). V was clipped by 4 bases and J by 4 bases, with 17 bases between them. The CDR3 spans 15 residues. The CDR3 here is CASSSLSGGFYEQYF. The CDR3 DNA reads TGTGCCAGCAGCTCCCTATCGGGGGGCTTTTACGAGCAGTACTTC.

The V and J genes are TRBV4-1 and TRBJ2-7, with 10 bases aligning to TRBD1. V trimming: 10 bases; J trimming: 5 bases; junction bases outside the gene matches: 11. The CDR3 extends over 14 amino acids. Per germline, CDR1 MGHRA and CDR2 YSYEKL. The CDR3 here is CANTQTGGKDEQYF. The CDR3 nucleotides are TGCGCCAACACCCAGACAGGGGGCAAGGACGAGCAGTACTTC.

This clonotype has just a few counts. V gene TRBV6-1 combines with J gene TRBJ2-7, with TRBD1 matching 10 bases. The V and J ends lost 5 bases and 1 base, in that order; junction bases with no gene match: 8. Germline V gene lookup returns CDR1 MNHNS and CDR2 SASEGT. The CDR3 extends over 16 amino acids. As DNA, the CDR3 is TGTGCCAGCAGTTGGTCCGGACAGGGGGATTCCTACGAGCAGTACTTC. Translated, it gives CASSWSGQGDSYEQYF.

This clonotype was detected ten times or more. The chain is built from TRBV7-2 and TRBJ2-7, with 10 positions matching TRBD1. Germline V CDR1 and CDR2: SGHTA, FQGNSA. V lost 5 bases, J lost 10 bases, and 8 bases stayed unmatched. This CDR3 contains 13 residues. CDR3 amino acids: CASSPGTGDQQYF. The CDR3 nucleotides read TGTGCCAGCAGCCCCGGGACAGGGGATCAACAGTACTTC.

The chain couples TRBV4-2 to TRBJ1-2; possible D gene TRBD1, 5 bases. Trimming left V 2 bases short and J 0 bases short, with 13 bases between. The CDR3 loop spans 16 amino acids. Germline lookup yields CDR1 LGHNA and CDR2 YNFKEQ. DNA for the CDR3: TGTGCCAGCAGCCAACCAGGGACCGGCTCTAACTATGGCTACACCTTC. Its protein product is CASSQPGTGSNYGYTF.

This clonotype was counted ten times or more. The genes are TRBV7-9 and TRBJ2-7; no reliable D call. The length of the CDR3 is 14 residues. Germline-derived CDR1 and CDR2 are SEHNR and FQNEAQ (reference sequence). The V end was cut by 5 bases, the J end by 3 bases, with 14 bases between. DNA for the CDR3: TGTGCCAGCAGCCGACCCGGGTCCAGCTACGAGCAGTACTTC. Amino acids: CASSRPGSSYEQYF.

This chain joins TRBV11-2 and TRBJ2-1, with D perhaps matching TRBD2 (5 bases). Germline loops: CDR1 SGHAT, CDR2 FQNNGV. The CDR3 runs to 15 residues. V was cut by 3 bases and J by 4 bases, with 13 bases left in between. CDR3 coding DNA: TGTGCCAGCAGCTTCGGGATTACCACGTACAATGAGCAGTTCTTC. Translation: CASSFGITTYNEQFF. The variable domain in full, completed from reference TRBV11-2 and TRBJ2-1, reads EAGVAQSPRYKIIEKRQSVAFWCNPISGHATLYWYQQILGQGPKLLIQFQNNGVVDDSQLPKDRFSAERLKGVDSTLKIQPAKLEDSAVYLCASSFGITTYNEQFFGPGTRLTVL.

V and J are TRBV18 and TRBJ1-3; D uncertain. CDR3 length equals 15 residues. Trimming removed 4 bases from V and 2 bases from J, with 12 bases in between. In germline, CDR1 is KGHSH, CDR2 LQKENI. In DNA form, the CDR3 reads TGTGCCAGCTCACTAGACACAGTCACTGGAAACACCATATATTTT. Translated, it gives CASSLDTVTGNTIYF.

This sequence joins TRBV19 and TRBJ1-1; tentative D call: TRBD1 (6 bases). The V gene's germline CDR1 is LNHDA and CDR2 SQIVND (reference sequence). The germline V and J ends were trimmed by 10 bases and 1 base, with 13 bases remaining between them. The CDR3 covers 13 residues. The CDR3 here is CATSQGQNTEAFF. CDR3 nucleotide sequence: TGTGCCACCTCACAGGGTCAGAACACTGAAGCTTTCTTT. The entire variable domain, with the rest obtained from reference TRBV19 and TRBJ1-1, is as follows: DGGITQSPKYLFRKEGQNVTLSCEQNLNHDAMYWYRQDPGQGLRLIYYSQIVNDFQKGDIAEGYSVSREKKESFPLTVTSAQKNPTAFYLCATSQGQNTEAFFGQGTRLTVV.

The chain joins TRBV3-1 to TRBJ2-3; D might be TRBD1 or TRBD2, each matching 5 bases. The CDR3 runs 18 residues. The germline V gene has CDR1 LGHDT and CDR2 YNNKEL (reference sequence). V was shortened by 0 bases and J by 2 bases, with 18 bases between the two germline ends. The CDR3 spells CASSQEPGGRGATDTQYF. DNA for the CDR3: TGTGCCAGCAGCCAAGAACCGGGTGGAAGAGGGGCCACAGATACGCAGTATTTT.

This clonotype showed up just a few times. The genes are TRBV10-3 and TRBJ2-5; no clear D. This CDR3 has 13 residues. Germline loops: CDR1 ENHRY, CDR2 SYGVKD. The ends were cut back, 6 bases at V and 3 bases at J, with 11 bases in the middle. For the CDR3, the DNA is TGTGCCATCAGAGGGAACACAAAAGAGACCCAGTACTTC. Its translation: CAIRGNTKETQYF.

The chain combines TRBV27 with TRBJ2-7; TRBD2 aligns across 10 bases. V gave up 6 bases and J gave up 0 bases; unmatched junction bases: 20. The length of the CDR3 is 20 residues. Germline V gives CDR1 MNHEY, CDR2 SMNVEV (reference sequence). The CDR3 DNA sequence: TGTGCCAGCAGCCGACGGAGCGGGCTAGCGGGAGTGGGGTCCTCCTACGAGCAGTACTTC. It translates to CASSRRSGLAGVGSSYEQYF.

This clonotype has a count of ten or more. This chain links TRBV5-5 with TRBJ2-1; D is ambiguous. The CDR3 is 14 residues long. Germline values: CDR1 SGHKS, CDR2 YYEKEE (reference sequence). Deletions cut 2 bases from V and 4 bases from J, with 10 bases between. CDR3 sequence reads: CASSLVEGYNEQFF. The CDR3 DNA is TGTGCCAGCAGCTTAGTGGAAGGGTACAATGAGCAGTTCTTC.

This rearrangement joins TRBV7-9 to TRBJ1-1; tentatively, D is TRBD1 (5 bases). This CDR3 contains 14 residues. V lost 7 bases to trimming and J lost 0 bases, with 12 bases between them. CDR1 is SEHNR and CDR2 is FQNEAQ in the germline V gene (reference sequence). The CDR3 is CASTGGAMNTEAFF. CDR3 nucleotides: TGTGCCAGCACCGGCGGGGCGATGAACACTGAAGCTTTCTTT.

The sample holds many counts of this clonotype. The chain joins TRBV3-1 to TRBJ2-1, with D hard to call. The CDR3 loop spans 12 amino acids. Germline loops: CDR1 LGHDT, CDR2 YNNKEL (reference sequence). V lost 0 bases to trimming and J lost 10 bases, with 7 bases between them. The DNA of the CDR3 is TGTGCCAGCAGCCAAGATACGCGGGAGCAGTTCTTC. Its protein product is CASSQDTREQFF.

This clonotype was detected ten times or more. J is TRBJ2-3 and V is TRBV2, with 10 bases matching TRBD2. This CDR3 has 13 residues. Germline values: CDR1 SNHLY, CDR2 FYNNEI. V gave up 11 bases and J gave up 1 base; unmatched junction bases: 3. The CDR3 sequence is CAGGLAGTDTQYF. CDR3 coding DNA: TGTGCCGGTGGACTAGCGGGCACAGATACGCAGTATTTT.

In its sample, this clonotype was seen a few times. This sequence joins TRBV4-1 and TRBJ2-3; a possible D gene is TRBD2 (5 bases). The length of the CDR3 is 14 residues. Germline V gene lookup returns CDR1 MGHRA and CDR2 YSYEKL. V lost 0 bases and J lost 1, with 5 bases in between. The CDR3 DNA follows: TGCGCCAGCAGCCAAGACGGGGGCACAGATACGCAGTATTTT. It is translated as CASSQDGGTDTQYF.